These 27 T cell receptor beta chains were all obtained from the same sample, sequenced in a study of cytomegalovirus exposure and HLA in healthy donors. PCR amplification relied on 60 Vbeta primers (plus 13 Jbeta primers). Assay: immunoSEQ multiplex PCR; the TCRdb copy retains only in-frame clones and omits some. In the table there are about 52,000 clones, 73% of which are singletons. The sequenced sample consisted of PBMCs. These TCRs come from a man younger than 35 in good health and CMV-seronegative.

This chain joins TRBV4-3 and TRBJ2-7; D remains unclear. Looked up from germline, CDR1 is LGHNA and CDR2 is YSLEER. The CDR3 is made up of 14 amino acids. The V gene lost 0 bases and the J gene lost 10 bases, with 16 bases spanning the gap. CDR3 nucleotides: TGCGCCAGCAGCCAAGAAGAGGAGAAGTCGAAACAGTACTTC. Translating gives CASSQEEEKSKQYF.

The V gene is TRBV10-3, the J gene TRBJ1-5, with 11 bases lining up with TRBD1. The CDR3 spans 14 residues. Trimming cost V 10 bases and J 2 bases; bases outside gene matches: 4. Germline V gives CDR1 ENHRY, CDR2 SYGVKD. CDR3 sequence reads: CATRTGGGNQPQHF. In DNA form, the CDR3 reads TGTGCCACTCGGACAGGGGGCGGCAATCAGCCCCAGCATTTT.

This clone was found a few times. V gene TRBV25-1 combines with J gene TRBJ2-7; 7 nucleotides match TRBD2. V lost 2 bases and J lost 7; bases outside the gene matches: 8. Germline CDR1 and CDR2: MGHDK and SYGVNS. The length of the CDR3 is 14 residues. The CDR3 DNA reads as TGTGCCAGCAGTGAAGGGGGGAGGGCGGGGGAGCAGTACTTC. It codes for CASSEGGRAGEQYF.

This clone has a handful of counts. This chain links TRBV7-9 with TRBJ1-5; TRBD1 matches at 8 bases. This CDR3 has 15 residues. Germline CDR1 and CDR2: SEHNR and FQNEAQ (reference sequence). Trimming cost V 2 bases and J 3 bases; bases outside gene matches: 3. CDR3 residues: CASSLSGGSNQPQHF. CDR3 nucleotides: TGTGCCAGCAGCTTATCAGGGGGCTCCAATCAGCCCCAGCATTTT.

V and J are TRBV5-6 and TRBJ1-5, with 9 bases identical to TRBD1. CDR3 length: 16 residues. Germline CDR1 and CDR2: SGHDT and YYEEEE. With 0 bases clipped from V and 6 bases from J, the junction kept 7 bases outside the gene matches. CDR3 loop: CASSLVSDRGVQPQHF. The CDR3 nucleotides are TGTGCCAGCAGCTTGGTTTCGGACAGGGGAGTTCAGCCCCAGCATTTT.

V gene TRBV9 combines with J gene TRBJ1-1; 9 bases match TRBD1. Germline trimming cut 4 bases from V and 4 bases from J; bases unmatched to any gene: 5. Looked up from germline, CDR1 is SGDLS and CDR2 is YYNGEE. CDR3 size: 14 residues. CDR3 in amino acids: CASSPTGGITEAFF. The CDR3, as DNA: TGTGCCAGCAGCCCGACAGGGGGTATCACTGAAGCTTTCTTT.

The rearrangement joins TRBV28 to TRBJ2-4; D call uncertain. Germline CDR1 reads MDHEN; CDR2 reads SYDVKM. This CDR3 spans 14 amino acids. V was pared by 4 bases and J by 3 bases, with 10 bases between. CDR3 in DNA: TGTGCCAGCAGTTACCGAGCCATCAAAAACATTCAGTACTTC. Amino acid sequence: CASSYRAIKNIQYF.

V usage is TRBV5-1 and J usage is TRBJ2-7, with 10 bases identical to TRBD1. V shed 0 bases and J 4 bases; nucleotides not matched to a gene: 4. This CDR3 has 15 amino acids. CDR1 is SGHRS and CDR2 is YFSETQ in the germline V gene. The chain's CDR3 is CASSLGGQGGYEQYF. In DNA form, the CDR3 reads TGCGCCAGCAGCTTGGGAGGACAGGGGGGTTACGAGCAGTACTTC.

This clone was picked up a small number of times. V usage is TRBV10-3 and J usage is TRBJ2-1; a weak D match, TRBD1 (6 bases). V was pared by 2 bases and J by 5 bases, with 19 bases between. There are 17 residues in the CDR3. CDR1 is ENHRY, CDR2 SYGVKD, per germline. The CDR3 is CAISEPETGRINNEQFF. The CDR3 DNA follows: TGTGCCATCAGTGAGCCCGAAACAGGGAGAATAAACAATGAGCAGTTCTTC.

V and J are TRBV5-6 and TRBJ2-3; 10 bases agree with TRBD2. Trimming cost V 4 bases and J 3 bases; bases outside gene matches: 11. This CDR3 is 17 amino acids long. The germline gives CDR1 SGHDT, CDR2 YYEEEE. CDR3 DNA sequence: TGTGCCAGCAGCCACTGGAGGCTAGCGGGAGAGACAGATACGCAGTATTTT. Protein product: CASSHWRLAGETDTQYF.

This sequence joins TRBV29-1 and TRBJ2-3; the D gene is possibly TRBD1 (7 bases). Trimming stripped 5 bases from V and 2 bases from J, with 14 bases between. CDR1 is SQVTM, CDR2 ANQGSEA, per germline. CDR3 size: 14 residues. The CDR3 region has the DNA TGCAGCGTTAAGGAGGGGGCTTCCACAGATACGCAGTATTTT. Its protein is CSVKEGASTDTQYF.

This CDR3 reads CASRVDRVGSEAFF. DNA for the CDR3: TGTGCCAGCAGAGTCGACAGGGTCGGTTCTGAAGCTTTCTTT. The V and J genes are TRBV2 and TRBJ1-1; 7 bases align to TRBD1. V was clipped by 6 bases and J by 6 bases; unmatched bases: 10. CDR3 size: 14 residues. Germline V lookup: CDR1 SNHLY, CDR2 FYNNEI. The full variable domain, completed using reference TRBV2 and TRBJ1-1, is EPEVTQTPSHQVTQMGQEVILRCVPISNHLYFYWYRQILGQKVEFLVSFYNNEISEKSEIFDDQFSVERPDGSNFTLKIRSTKLEDSAMYFCASRVDRVGSEAFFGQGTRLTVV.

The chain joins TRBV5-4 to TRBJ1-1; weak D call: TRBD1 (6 bases). CDR1 is SGHNT, CDR2 YYREEE, per germline (reference sequence). The CDR3 is 13 residues long. The V and J ends lost 0 bases and 4 bases respectively, with 7 bases between them. The CDR3 bases are TGTGCCAGCAGCTTGGGAGGGGGCACTGAAGCTTTCTTT. As protein: CASSLGGGTEAFF.

This chain connects TRBV28 to TRBJ2-7; D is possibly TRBD2 (7 bases). Trimming cost V 5 bases and J 5 bases, with 13 bases left between them. Germline CDR1 and CDR2: MDHEN and SYDVKM. The CDR3 is made up of 13 amino acids. CDR3 sequence: CASSRLGGHEQYF. The CDR3 nucleotides are TGTGCCAGCAGTAGACTGGGGGGGCACGAGCAGTACTTC.

V is TRBV5-1 and J is TRBJ2-5; tentative D call: TRBD2 (6 bases). Germline-derived CDR1 and CDR2 are SGHRS and YFSETQ. Trimming took 3 bases from V and 4 from J, leaving 16 bases between them. This CDR3 contains 15 residues. DNA for the CDR3: TGCGCCAGCAGCTACCAAACTAAGGAGGGAGAGACCCAGTACTTC. Translating it yields CASSYQTKEGETQYF.

V gene TRBV6-5 combines with J gene TRBJ2-7, with 7 bases identical to TRBD2. CDR3 length: 15 amino acids. Germline CDR1 is MNHEY and CDR2 is SVGAGI. The ends lost 6 bases at V and 2 bases at J; junction bases unmatched: 10. CDR3 sequence (DNA): TGTGCCAGCAGGCCGTACAGCGGGAAGACCTACGAGCAGTACTTC. This encodes CASRPYSGKTYEQYF.

The CDR3 spells CAWSLQGTGELFF. The CDR3 DNA follows: TGTGCCTGGAGTCTACAGGGAACCGGGGAGCTGTTTTTT. The chain links TRBV30 to TRBJ2-2; D possibly corresponds to TRBD1 (6 bases). The ends were cut back, 2 bases at V and 5 bases at J, with 9 bases in the middle. This CDR3 is built from 13 residues. Germline assignment: CDR1 GTSNPN and CDR2 SVGIG (reference sequence).

CDR3 DNA sequence: TGTGCCAGCAGCCTGGGGACACTCTCCACCTCCCAAGAGACCCAGTACTTC. Amino acid sequence: CASSLGTLSTSQETQYF. This chain joins TRBV11-3 and TRBJ2-5, with D perhaps TRBD1 (6 bases). The CDR3 has 17 residues. The V end lost 5 bases, the J end lost 1 base, and 20 bases lay between the germline ends. From germline, CDR1 is SGHNT and CDR2 YENEEA.

The CDR3 coding sequence is TGTGCCAGCAGAGACCGACAGGGCTTAAGGAATGAGCAGTTCTTC. Translation: CASRDRQGLRNEQFF. The V call is TRBV2, the J call TRBJ2-1; TRBD1 agrees at 7 bases. CDR3 length: 15 amino acids. Trimming removed 6 bases from V and 7 bases from J; junction bases left unmatched: 12. Germline CDR1 SNHLY, CDR2 FYNNEI.

CDR3 nucleotides: TGTGCCAGCAGCTTAACATTTGGCGGGAGCGCAGATACGCAGTATTTT. The encoded protein is CASSLTFGGSADTQYF. This rearrangement joins TRBV7-6 to TRBJ2-3, with TRBD2 matching over 7 bases. The CDR3 is 16 amino acids. The V gene's germline CDR1 is SGHVS and CDR2 FNYEAQ. Losses at the gene ends were 2 bases for V and 4 bases for J; bases not matched to a gene: 9.

The chain combines TRBV11-1 with TRBJ2-1; maybe TRBD2 (6 bases). Germline-derived CDR1 and CDR2 are SGHAT and FQDESV (reference sequence). Deletions cut 3 bases from V and 12 bases from J, with 18 bases between. The CDR3 totals 14 residues. The CDR3 region has the DNA TGTGCCAGCAGCTTTGGGACTTCAGAGACTCCGCAGTTCTTC. Translation: CASSFGTSETPQFF.

The chain uses TRBV5-8 and TRBJ1-1; no clear D gene. Between the trimmed V and J ends, which lost 3 bases and 7 bases, there was a span of 10 bases. The CDR3 length is 12 residues. CDR1 SGHTS and CDR2 YDEGEE come from the germline V gene. The DNA of the CDR3 is TGTGCCAGCAGCTGGCGGCTGAGTGAAGCTTTCTTT. Amino acid sequence: CASSWRLSEAFF.

This sequence joins TRBV27 and TRBJ2-7; a possible D gene is TRBD1 (5 bases). This CDR3 contains 13 residues. V was cut by 3 bases and J by 5 bases, with 11 bases left in between. Germline V gene sequence: CDR1 MNHEY, CDR2 SMNVEV (reference sequence). Here the CDR3 reads CASSFSRVNEQYF. CDR3 nucleotide sequence: TGTGCCAGCAGTTTCTCCAGGGTCAACGAGCAGTACTTC.

The chain uses TRBV30 and TRBJ2-2, with 7 bases aligning to TRBD1. This CDR3 is 18 amino acids long. Germline CDR1 GTSNPN, CDR2 SVGIG (reference sequence). V gave up 0 bases and J gave up 5 bases; unmatched junction bases: 15. Here the CDR3 reads CAWSVWVTGIGKTGELFF. In nucleotides, the CDR3 is TGTGCCTGGAGTGTATGGGTGACAGGGATAGGGAAAACCGGGGAGCTGTTTTTT.

The V and J genes are TRBV10-3 and TRBJ1-4; TRBD1 matches 11 bases. J was trimmed by 7 bases and V by 2 bases; bases with no gene match: 3. The germline V gene encodes CDR1 ENHRY and CDR2 SYGVKD. CDR3 length equals 15 residues. DNA of the CDR3: TGTGCCATCAGTGAGGGACAGGGGGCAGGTGAAAAACTGTTTTTT. Its protein product is CAISEGQGAGEKLFF.

The rearrangement uses TRBV11-3 and TRBJ2-7; 8 bases line up with TRBD1. This CDR3 contains 16 residues. Looked up from germline, CDR1 is SGHNT and CDR2 is YENEEA. Trimming at V came to 5 bases and at J to 5 bases, leaving 14 bases not matched to a gene. This chain's CDR3 is CASSLGLSGQEHEQYF. The CDR3 nucleotides read TGTGCCAGCAGCCTCGGATTGTCGGGACAGGAACACGAGCAGTACTTC. The entire variable domain, with the rest obtained from reference TRBV11-3 and TRBJ2-7, is as follows: EAGVVQSPRYKIIEKKQPVAFWCNPISGHNTLYWYLQNLGQGPELLIRYENEEAVDDSQLPKDRFSAERLKGVDSTLKIQPAELGDSAVYLCASSLGLSGQEHEQYFGPGTRLTVT.

The CDR3 is CASSLDSGSSPLHF. The CDR3 DNA reads as TGTGCCAGCTCACTCGACAGTGGCAGTTCACCCCTCCACTTT. This sequence joins TRBV18 and TRBJ1-6; tentatively, D is TRBD1 (5 bases). CDR3 length: 14 amino acids. V lost 4 bases, J lost 9 bases, and 13 bases lay in between. Germline CDR1 reads KGHSH; CDR2 reads LQKENI.